The entry that follows covers one T cell receptor beta chain sequence. V was trimmed by 4 bases and J by 3 bases, leaving 12 bases between them. The CDR3 is made up of 14 amino acids. CDR1 is LGHDT, CDR2 YNNKEL, per germline (reference sequence). Followed over time, Seattle patients had been enrolled while infection was active. The entry originates in a study of blood T cell repertoires in COVID-19. The repertoire was sequenced with immunoSEQ multiplex PCR; TCRdb's copy has only in-frame clones and lacks some. The sample consists of about 340,000 clones, approximately 86% of them appearing once. V is TRBV3-1 (or the pseudogene TRBV3-2) and J is TRBJ2-5; D perhaps matches TRBD1 (7 bases). This clonotype was sampled from an older woman with COVID-19, enrolled during active disease. Material for sequencing was peripheral blood. The CDR3 DNA is TGTGCCAGCAGCCTCCAGGGGGGCGAAGAGACCCAGTACTTC. This translates into CASSLQGGEETQYF.